The 25 T cell receptor beta chains below come from one sample, sequenced in a study of T-cell reconstitution after alpha-beta-depleted transplantation in children. Unique molecular identifiers featured in how the TCRbeta library was prepared. TCRdb fed the PCR reads into MiXCR, producing one record per CDR3 protein. The table records roughly 200,000 distinct CDR3 sequences, roughly 15% of them present only once. The specimen comprised PBMCs from the stem cell graft donor, sampled from the stem cell graft. The receptor set was obtained from a human donor who donated a stem cell graft to a child with acute lymphoblastic leukemia.

This clonotype was counted between two and nine times. This chain connects TRBV20-1 to TRBJ1-2; TRBD1 is a possible D gene (5 bases). V lost 0 bases and J 0 bases, leaving 23 bases between the germline ends. The germline V gene has CDR1 DFQATT and CDR2 SNEGSKA (reference sequence). This CDR3 spans 19 amino acids. The CDR3 region has the DNA TGCAGTGCTAGAGACCAACGGGGCCAAAGCTCCAGTACTAACTATGGCTACACCTTC. Its translation: CSARDQRGQSSSTNYGYTF.

Many counts were recorded for this clonotype. The V call is TRBV20-1, the J call TRBJ2-7; no clear D gene. The CDR3 has 10 residues. V shed 6 bases and J shed 3 bases, with 6 bases lying between them. Germline loops: CDR1 DFQATT, CDR2 SNEGSKA (reference sequence). CDR3 sequence reads: CSAGDYEQYF. The CDR3 coding sequence is TGCAGTGCGGGCGACTACGAGCAGTACTTC.

In its sample, this clonotype was seen many times. The chain recombines TRBV30 with TRBJ2-3, with a tentative D call TRBD2 (6 bases). The V gene's germline CDR1 is GTSNPN and CDR2 SVGIG (reference sequence). This CDR3 is 12 amino acids long. V was shortened by 5 bases and J by 4 bases, with 10 bases between the two germline ends. The CDR3 protein is CAWGRGADTQYF. The DNA of the CDR3 is TGTGCCTGGGGGCGGGGAGCAGATACGCAGTATTTT. Combining the CDR3 with reference TRBV30 and TRBJ2-3 gives the whole variable domain SQTIHQWPATLVQPVGSPLSLECTVEGTSNPNLYWYRQAAGRGLQLLFYSVGIGQISSEVPQNLSASRPQDRQFILSSKKLLLSDSGFYLCAWGRGADTQYFGPGTRLTVL.

This chain uses TRBV12-3 or TRBV12-4 with TRBJ2-1, with D maybe TRBD1 (5 bases). Trimming removed 6 bases from V and 2 bases from J, with 14 bases in between. The CDR3 is 15 amino acids. The DNA of the CDR3 is TGTGCCAGCAGCTACGGTTCGACAGCCTACAATGAGCAGTTCTTC. Translating gives CASSYGSTAYNEQFF.

This clonotype was counted between two and nine times. This sequence joins TRBV5-4 and TRBJ2-2; no firm D call. V lost 0 bases and J 3 bases, leaving 15 bases between the germline ends. Germline lookup yields CDR1 SGHNT and CDR2 YYREEE (reference sequence). The CDR3 contains 17 residues. CDR3 bases: TGTGCCAGCAGCTTGGATGCGGCGGCAGGCTACACCGGGGAGCTGTTTTTT. This codes for CASSLDAAAGYTGELFF.

This clonotype has a count of ten or more. The chain combines TRBV29-1 with TRBJ1-1; D perhaps matches TRBD1 (5 bases). V was clipped by 4 bases and J by 2 bases, with 5 bases between them. The CDR3 is 11 residues long. The germline V gene has CDR1 SQVTM and CDR2 ANQGSEA. The CDR3 reads CSVGTNTEAFF. In DNA form, the CDR3 reads TGCAGCGTTGGGACAAACACTGAAGCTTTCTTT.

This clonotype was recorded at least ten times. The rearrangement links TRBV5-5 to TRBJ1-4, with unresolved D. The ends were cut back, 5 bases at V and 0 bases at J, with 8 bases in the middle. Germline V gene sequence: CDR1 SGHKS, CDR2 YYEKEE (reference sequence). This CDR3 is 14 amino acids long. In nucleotides, the CDR3 is TGTGCCAGCAGTCGGGATACAACTAATGAAAAACTGTTTTTT. Its protein product is CASSRDTTNEKLFF.

This clonotype was found a few times. The chain combines TRBV20-1 with TRBJ2-7; D unclear. The V and J ends lost 3 bases and 2 bases respectively, with 20 bases between them. The CDR3 runs 16 residues. Germline CDR1 is DFQATT and CDR2 is SNEGSKA (reference sequence). The CDR3 region is CSASLPGRTQPYEQYF. Written as DNA, the CDR3 is TGCAGTGCTAGTCTCCCCGGCAGGACGCAACCCTACGAGCAGTACTTC.

The chain is built from TRBV7-8 and TRBJ1-2, with 10 nucleotides matching TRBD1. The CDR3 has 17 residues. Trimming at V came to 5 bases and at J to 7 bases, leaving 16 bases not matched to a gene. Germline V gene data show CDR1 as SGHVS and CDR2 as FQNEAQ. The CDR3 protein is CASSLGPGQGFFGGYTF. CDR3 nucleotide sequence: TGTGCCAGCAGCCTGGGGCCGGGACAGGGGTTCTTTGGTGGCTACACCTTC. Drawing the rest from reference TRBV7-8 and TRBJ1-2, the complete variable domain is GAGVSQSPRYKVAKRGQDVALRCDPISGHVSLFWYQQALGQGPEFLTYFQNEAQLDKSGLPSDRFFAERPEGSVSTLKIQRTQQEDSAVYLCASSLGPGQGFFGGYTFGSGTRLTVV.

This clonotype was found many times. The V and J genes are TRBV12-3 or TRBV12-4 and TRBJ2-2; unclear D gene. Trimming took off 5 bases at V and 7 bases at J, with 11 bases between the two ends. This CDR3 is built from 13 residues. CDR3 nucleotides: TGTGCCAGCAGTCGCAGACGGAACGGGGAGCTGTTTTTT. Residues: CASSRRRNGELFF.

This clonotype occurred many times. The chain carries TRBV7-2 and TRBJ2-7, with 10 bases matching TRBD2. Germline-derived CDR1 and CDR2 are SGHTA and FQGNSA. V shed 4 bases and J 3 bases; nucleotides not matched to a gene: 9. The CDR3 is 16 amino acids. The DNA for the CDR3 is TGTGCCAGCAGCTCATACCCCACTAGCGGGAACTACGAGCAGTACTTC. Its protein product is CASSSYPTSGNYEQYF.

This clonotype was observed at least ten times. V is TRBV12-3 or TRBV12-4 and J is TRBJ2-1, with a tentative D call TRBD2 (5 bases). V was shortened by 1 base and J by 5 bases, with 12 bases between the two germline ends. This CDR3 comprises 15 residues. CDR3 protein: CASSLGRSRNNEQFF. As DNA, the CDR3 is TGTGCCAGCAGTTTAGGGAGGAGTCGAAACAATGAGCAGTTCTTC.

There are many counts of this clonotype. The CDR3 region has the DNA TGTGCCAGCACCCTACAGGGAGACCCCCTTTCGAAGCAGTTCTTC. Its protein is CASTLQGDPLSKQFF. The V gene is TRBV12-3 or TRBV12-4, the J gene TRBJ2-1; a weak D match, TRBD1 (6 bases). The CDR3 spans 15 residues. V lost 7 bases and J lost 11, with 24 bases in between.

V usage is TRBV4-1 and J usage is TRBJ2-7; 9 bases line up with TRBD1. V was pared by 1 base and J by 2 bases, with 6 bases of the junction left unmatched. Per germline, CDR1 MGHRA and CDR2 YSYEKL. This CDR3 is built from 16 residues. CDR3 nucleotides: TGCGCCAGCAGCCAAGTCGGGACAGGGTCCCCCTACGAGCAGTACTTC. This gives the protein CASSQVGTGSPYEQYF.

This clonotype was seen ten or more times. CDR3 protein: CSADGSTGELFF. The CDR3 nucleotides are TGCAGTGCTGACGGCTCCACCGGGGAGCTGTTTTTT. The chain uses TRBV20-1 and TRBJ2-2; D gene unclear. The germline CDR1 and CDR2 sequences are DFQATT and SNEGSKA (reference sequence). V was clipped by 5 bases and J by 4 bases, with 8 bases between them. The CDR3 length is 12 residues.

The sample holds many counts of this clonotype. CDR3 bases: TGCAGCGTTGTACCCCTTGGCCCGGGAAACACTGAAGCTTTCTTT. Its translation: CSVVPLGPGNTEAFF. V and J are TRBV29-1 and TRBJ1-1; D is undetermined. The germline CDR1 and CDR2 sequences are SQVTM and ANQGSEA. V dropped 4 bases and J dropped 2 bases, with 17 bases sitting between them. The CDR3 is 15 amino acids.

This clonotype was seen repeatedly, ten times or more. V gene TRBV20-1 combines with J gene TRBJ2-5, with a tentative D call TRBD2 (5 bases). Trimming shortened V by 0 bases and J by 4 bases, and 15 bases separated the two germline ends. The germline CDR1 and CDR2 sequences are DFQATT and SNEGSKA (reference sequence). The CDR3 covers 15 residues. This chain's CDR3 is CSARDLLATRETQYF. The CDR3 DNA is TGCAGTGCTAGAGACCTCCTAGCCACGAGAGAGACCCAGTACTTC.

This clonotype was recorded many times. The chain combines TRBV7-9 with TRBJ2-3; D gene uncertain. Germline lookup yields CDR1 SEHNR and CDR2 FQNEAQ (reference sequence). Trimming left V 5 bases short and J 4 bases short, with 13 bases between. This CDR3 has 14 residues. In DNA form, the CDR3 reads TGTGCCAGCAGCGCGCAAACCGGCGCAGATACGCAGTATTTT. It translates to CASSAQTGADTQYF.

The table lists this clonotype with a few counts. This chain connects TRBV7-9 to TRBJ2-3; D remains ambiguous. This CDR3 spans 15 amino acids. Germline V CDR1 and CDR2: SEHNR, FQNEAQ (reference sequence). V lost 5 bases and J 2 bases, leaving 14 bases between the germline ends. The CDR3 spells CASSPQTRATDTQYF. CDR3 DNA sequence: TGTGCCAGCAGCCCCCAGACCCGGGCCACAGATACGCAGTATTTT.

The J gene is TRBJ2-7, the V gene TRBV19, with 8 bases fitting TRBD2. CDR3 length: 14 residues. Trimming took 6 bases from V and 5 from J; bases not matched to a gene: 9. Germline CDR1 reads LNHDA; CDR2 reads SQIVND (reference sequence). CDR3 coding DNA: TGTGCCAGTAGACGGGGGGGAGGGCCAGACGAGCAGTACTTC. Encoded protein: CASRRGGGPDEQYF.

In regard to this clonotype: One base away lies a much larger clone, so this may be a sequencing read error. This sequence joins TRBV20-1 and TRBJ2-5, with TRBD2 matching 7 bases. The germline V gene has CDR1 DFQATT and CDR2 SNEGSKA (reference sequence). This CDR3 spans 19 amino acids. Here the CDR3 DNA reads TGCAGTGCTAGAGATACCCGGGCTAGCGGTAGGACTTACCAAGAGACCCACTACTTC. The encoded protein is CSARDTRASGRTYQETHYF.

In this sample, this clonotype turned up many times. The chain combines TRBV4-1 with TRBJ1-2, with 7 bases identical to TRBD1. J gave up 8 bases and V 4 bases, and 13 bases lay outside the gene matches. Germline lookup yields CDR1 MGHRA and CDR2 YSYEKL. The CDR3 is 15 amino acids. The CDR3 nucleotides are TGCGCCAGCAGCCCCCAGTCCGGGACAGCGGGAGGCTACACCTTC. This translates into CASSPQSGTAGGYTF.

This clonotype was detected many times. The V gene is TRBV11-2, the J gene TRBJ2-1; TRBD2 aligns across 11 bases. The CDR3 loop spans 16 amino acids. Germline assignment: CDR1 SGHAT and CDR2 FQNNGV. The V segment lost 5 bases and the J segment 9 bases; nucleotides outside the gene matches: 12. As DNA, the CDR3 is TGTGCCAGCAGCATTAGGACTAGCGGGCTCTACGGTGAGCAGTTCTTC. Amino acid sequence: CASSIRTSGLYGEQFF.

This clonotype showed up many times. The rearrangement joins TRBV29-1 to TRBJ2-5; tentative D call: TRBD2 (5 bases). In germline, CDR1 is SQVTM, CDR2 ANQGSEA. The V end lost 0 bases, the J end lost 4 bases, and 12 bases lay between the germline ends. This CDR3 is built from 14 residues. The CDR3 DNA reads as TGCAGCGTTGAAGATCCATTCGCGGGAGAGACCCAGTACTTC. Translated, it gives CSVEDPFAGETQYF.

Only a few counts were recorded for this clonotype. This sequence joins TRBV4-1 and TRBJ2-1; 8 bases match TRBD2. The CDR3 runs to 17 residues. The trim removed 4 bases at V and 2 bases at J, leaving 10 bases unmatched. The germline V gene encodes CDR1 MGHRA and CDR2 YSYEKL. CDR3 region: CASSLRKAGDAYNEQFF. The CDR3 coding sequence is TGCGCCAGCAGCCTCCGGAAAGCGGGAGATGCCTACAATGAGCAGTTCTTC.